These 21 T cell receptor beta chains share one sample of origin, sequenced in a study of T cell repertoires in cytomegalovirus infection (dated by TCRdb to about 2019). The instrument was an Illumina HiSeq 1500. TCRdb trimmed the raw reads at Q25, called clones with MiXCR and kept productive beta chains. Entries that share a CDR3 protein sequence are merged under the most common genes and DNA. This sample is represented by nearly 650,000 distinct CDR3 sequences; 24% of them were singletons. Less than 10% of the sample is taken by the ten largest. Sequencing input: CD8+ T cells from PBMCs. The receptors stem from a human donor in good health (CMV status not recorded). Some clones in this sample may be carry-over from other donors' samples.

There are many counts of this clonotype. The gene calls are TRBV7-2 and TRBJ1-1; D remains unclear. The V and J ends lost 7 bases and 4 bases respectively, with 13 bases between them. Germline CDR1 reads SGHTA; CDR2 reads FQGNSA. The CDR3 consists of 13 residues. Here the CDR3 reads CASTLGGITEAFF. CDR3 sequence (DNA): TGTGCCAGCACTCTTGGTGGCATCACTGAAGCTTTCTTT.

This clonotype was seen many times. The CDR3 sequence: CASSLDWSSTDTQYF. CDR3 DNA sequence: TGTGCCAGCAGCTTAGATTGGTCTAGCACAGATACGCAGTATTTT. The genes are TRBV7-2 and TRBJ2-3; D ambiguous. V was clipped by 1 base and J by 0 bases, with 8 bases between them. The CDR3 contains 15 residues. Germline V gives CDR1 SGHTA, CDR2 FQGNSA.

The chain combines TRBV7-3 with TRBJ2-5; D not resolved. Germline V CDR1 and CDR2: SGHTA, FQGTGA. V lost 2 bases, J lost 2 bases, and 30 bases lay in between. This CDR3 has 21 amino acids. The CDR3 region is CASSLVYGASPSPVFQETQYF. The CDR3 nucleotides read TGTGCCAGCAGCTTAGTCTACGGAGCCAGCCCATCTCCCGTGTTTCAAGAGACCCAGTACTTC.

The chain combines TRBV7-9 with TRBJ2-7, with D maybe TRBD1 (5 bases). CDR3 length: 12 amino acids. The germline CDR1 and CDR2 sequences are SEHNR and FQNEAQ (reference sequence). V lost 3 bases, J lost 5 bases, and 8 bases lay in between. The CDR3 loop is CASSFDSDEQYV. CDR3 nucleotides: TGTGCCAGCAGCTTTGACAGCGACGAGCAGTACGTC.

V gene TRBV10-3 combines with J gene TRBJ2-3, with no clear D. Trimming removed 6 bases at V and 0 bases at J, with 10 bases between. The CDR3 runs to 14 residues. CDR1 is ENHRY and CDR2 is SYGVKD in the germline V gene. This CDR3 is CAIRGIGSTDTQYF. CDR3 DNA: TGTGCCATCAGGGGCATAGGAAGCACAGATACGCAGTATTTT.

The CDR3 loop reads CASSLTSRDTQETQYF. CDR3 sequence (DNA): TGTGCCAGCAGTCTGACCTCCCGGGACACACAAGAGACCCAGTACTTC. This chain links TRBV27 with TRBJ2-5; weak D call: TRBD1 (6 bases). The CDR3 totals 16 residues. CDR1 and CDR2 from the germline V gene are MNHEY and SMNVEV (reference sequence). V was trimmed by 5 bases and J by 2 bases, leaving 18 bases between them.

This clonotype was observed a few times. CDR3 nucleotide sequence: TGTGCCAGCATCGCCCTAAGAGGAGTCGATGAAGCTTTCTTT. Protein sequence: CASIALRGVDEAFF. The V call is TRBV12-3 or TRBV12-4, the J call TRBJ1-1; unclear D gene. Between the trimmed V and J ends, which lost 7 bases and 7 bases, there was a span of 19 bases. This CDR3 contains 14 residues.

This clonotype has only a few counts. V usage is TRBV7-9 and J usage is TRBJ2-7; 7 nucleotides align to TRBD1. J lost 5 bases, V lost 5 bases, and 12 bases had no gene match. The CDR3 spans 15 residues. The V gene's germline CDR1 is SEHNR and CDR2 FQNEAQ (reference sequence). This CDR3 reads CASSPEGRGRDEQYF. CDR3 sequence (DNA): TGTGCCAGCAGCCCAGAGGGAAGGGGGCGAGACGAGCAGTACTTC.

The genes are TRBV7-6 and TRBJ1-4; perhaps TRBD1 as D (6 bases). The germline V and J ends were trimmed by 3 bases and 4 bases, with 9 bases remaining between them. The CDR3 sequence is 14 residues long. The germline V gene encodes CDR1 SGHVS and CDR2 FNYEAQ. Here the CDR3 DNA reads TGTGCCAGCAGCTTTGGACAGTTTAATGAAAAACTGTTTTTT. Its translation: CASSFGQFNEKLFF.

The V call is TRBV27, the J call TRBJ1-2, with 7 positions matching TRBD1. Germline V gene data show CDR1 as MNHEY and CDR2 as SMNVEV (reference sequence). Trimming removed 4 bases from V and 5 bases from J; junction bases left unmatched: 4. The CDR3 contains 13 residues. The CDR3 bases are TGTGCCAGCAGTTCAATCAGGGGGTATGGCTACACCTTC. It is translated as CASSSIRGYGYTF.

Of note for this clonotype: One end of the junction fails to match germline, which may point to a read error. The rearrangement links TRBV28 to TRBJ2-2, with D possibly TRBD2 on 5 matching bases. Per the germline V gene, CDR1 is MDHEN and CDR2 is SYDVKM. The CDR3 has 15 amino acids. CDR3 nucleotides: TGTGCCAGCAGTCCTTTGGGTCCGAACACCGGGGAGCCGTTTTTT. It specifies CASSPLGPNTGEPFF.

This clonotype was detected only a few times. The chain carries TRBV20-1 and TRBJ2-4; 9 bases match TRBD1. Germline trimming cut 5 bases from V and 1 base from J; bases unmatched to any gene: 6. In germline, CDR1 is DFQATT, CDR2 SNEGSKA (reference sequence). The CDR3 spans 15 residues. In nucleotides, the CDR3 is TGCAGTGCTTTTTACGGGACAGGGGCCAAAAACATTCAGTACTTC. This encodes CSAFYGTGAKNIQYF.

This clonotype was seen a handful of times. The J gene is TRBJ1-2, the V gene TRBV9, with a possible D match to TRBD1 (5 bases). CDR1 is SGDLS, CDR2 YYNGEE, per germline. The CDR3 is 14 amino acids. V gave up 6 bases and J gave up 5 bases, with 17 bases separating them. CDR3 sequence reads: CASNEILKGYGYTF. The CDR3 DNA reads TGTGCCAGCAACGAAATCCTGAAGGGGTATGGCTACACCTTC.

With regard to this clonotype: A read error may be the cause here, since a much bigger clone is one base away. The CDR3 region has the DNA TGTGCCAGCAGCTTAGCCCTAGTGGTGGCAGAGACGCAGTATTTT. It encodes CASSLALVVAETQYF. The rearrangement uses TRBV7-8 and TRBJ2-3; D is unclear. Germline CDR1 and CDR2: SGHVS and FQNEAQ. CDR3 length: 15 amino acids. The whole variable domain, remainder taken from reference TRBV7-8 and TRBJ2-3, is GAGVSQSPRYKVAKRGQDVALRCDPISGHVSLFWYQQALGQGPEFLTYFQNEAQLDKSGLPSDRFFAERPEGSVSTLKIQRTQQEDSAVYLCASSLALVVAETQYFGPGTRLTVL.

This clonotype was counted only a few times. The rearrangement uses TRBV10-2 and TRBJ2-7; D gene unclear. The CDR3 consists of 15 residues. Trimming stripped 0 bases from V and 2 bases from J, with 11 bases between. The germline V gene has CDR1 WSHSY and CDR2 SAAADI. CDR3 nucleotides: TGCGCCAGCAGTGAGTCGCAAAGGGCCACCTACGAGCAGTACTTC. Translating gives CASSESQRATYEQYF.

V gene TRBV29-1 combines with J gene TRBJ1-2; weak D call: TRBD1 (5 bases). The length of the CDR3 is 21 residues. The ends were cut back, 4 bases at V and 4 bases at J, with 37 bases in the middle. In germline, CDR1 is SQVTM, CDR2 ANQGSEA. CDR3 DNA sequence: TGCAGCGTTGCTCGAGATAGAACCCGGACGGGGGGGGATGCGAGCATCTATGGCTACACCTTC. Its protein product is CSVARDRTRTGGDASIYGYTF. Using reference TRBV29-1 and TRBJ1-2 for the parts outside the CDR3, the full variable domain is SAVISQKPSRDICQRGTSLTIQCQVDSQVTMMFWYRQQPGQSLTLIATANQGSEATYESGFVIDKFPISRPNLTFSTLTVSNMSPEDSSIYLCSVARDRTRTGGDASIYGYTFGSGTRLTVV.

This clonotype was counted a few times. J is TRBJ1-2 and V is TRBV20-1, with 8 bases matching TRBD1. The length of the CDR3 is 18 residues. V lost 1 base, J lost 0 bases, and 13 bases stayed unmatched. Per the germline V gene, CDR1 is DFQATT and CDR2 is SNEGSKA (reference sequence). In DNA form, the CDR3 reads TGCAGTGCTAGAGCAGGGGGGACAGGAATAACAACTAACTATGGCTACACCTTC. As protein: CSARAGGTGITTNYGYTF.

This clonotype was seen more than once but under ten times. V gene TRBV7-9 combines with J gene TRBJ2-1; tentatively, D is TRBD1 or TRBD2 (5 bases each). V was pared by 2 bases and J by 8 bases, with 16 bases between. The CDR3 extends over 15 amino acids. CDR1 is SEHNR and CDR2 is FQNEAQ in the germline V gene (reference sequence). The CDR3 is CASSLSGPGGHEQFF. The CDR3 DNA reads TGTGCCAGCAGCTTATCGGGGCCCGGAGGCCATGAGCAGTTCTTC.

V gene TRBV12-3 or TRBV12-4 combines with J gene TRBJ2-7, with TRBD1 as a possible D gene (6 bases). The CDR3 spans 12 residues. V shed 5 bases and J shed 6 bases, with 11 bases lying between them. CDR3 coding DNA: TGTGCCAGCAGTCCCGGGACACCCGAGCAGTACTTC. Translating it yields CASSPGTPEQYF.

The genes are TRBV4-3 and TRBJ2-1, with 9 bases fitting TRBD2. The CDR3 is made up of 20 amino acids. The ends lost 0 bases at V and 0 bases at J; junction bases unmatched: 12. CDR1 is LGHNA and CDR2 is YSLEER in the germline V gene. The chain's CDR3 is CASSQEVVLAGTSSYNEQFF. The CDR3 bases are TGCGCCAGCAGCCAAGAAGTTGTGCTAGCGGGAACCAGCTCCTACAATGAGCAGTTCTTC.

This clonotype was detected many times. V is TRBV7-9 and J is TRBJ1-1; 9 bases are shared with TRBD1. Trimming cost V 7 bases and J 8 bases; bases outside gene matches: 2. In germline, CDR1 is SEHNR, CDR2 FQNEAQ (reference sequence). The CDR3 sequence is 11 residues long. For the CDR3, the DNA is TGTGCCAGCACCGGGACAGGGGAAGCTTTCTTT. It specifies CASTGTGEAFF.